One sample yielded the 17 T cell receptor beta chains listed below, sequenced in a study of identical twins. TCRdb analysed the 5' RACE reads with MiXCR anew, one entry per CDR3 protein. In the table there are 450,000 or so distinct CDR3 sequences, about 14% of which are singletons. These data are also associated with another study on yellow fever vaccine responses in identical twins.

What was sequenced was CD4+ T cells sorted from blood. Receptors were obtained from a woman between 18 and 30 years old in good health.

There are a few counts of this clonotype. The rearrangement joins TRBV11-3 to TRBJ2-1, with TRBD2 identical over 9 bases. The junction had 9 bases not matched to a gene; V was cut back by 2 bases and J by 7 bases. The CDR3 contains 16 residues. In germline, CDR1 is SGHNT, CDR2 YENEEA. The CDR3 is CASSLRNAGGLNEQFF. In nucleotides, the CDR3 is TGTGCCAGCAGCTTAAGGAATGCGGGGGGGCTGAATGAGCAGTTCTTC.

This clonotype was seen repeatedly, ten times or more. This sequence joins TRBV29-1 and TRBJ1-1; TRBD1 is a possible D gene (5 bases). Trimming left V 5 bases short and J 10 bases short, with 14 bases between. This CDR3 region has 11 residues. Germline CDR1 reads SQVTM; CDR2 reads ANQGSEA. The CDR3 reads CSVPGEGLAFF. For the CDR3, the DNA is TGCAGCGTTCCCGGTGAGGGGCTAGCTTTCTTT. Together with reference TRBV29-1 and TRBJ1-1, the CDR3 gives the full variable domain: SAVISQKPSRDICQRGTSLTIQCQVDSQVTMMFWYRQQPGQSLTLIATANQGSEATYESGFVIDKFPISRPNLTFSTLTVSNMSPEDSSIYLCSVPGEGLAFFGQGTRLTVV.

The CDR3 region has the DNA TGTGCCAGCAGCTTAGTGTATTCGAACAATGAGCAGTTCTTC. Translating it yields CASSLVYSNNEQFF. The chain has TRBV7-8 and TRBJ2-1; D is unclear. The V gene lost 1 base and the J gene lost 5 bases, with 9 bases spanning the gap. This CDR3 is built from 14 residues. Germline V CDR1 and CDR2: SGHVS, FQNEAQ.

This clonotype has ten or more counts. The gene calls are TRBV9 and TRBJ2-3; no reliable D call. Germline V CDR1 and CDR2: SGDLS, YYNGEE. With 3 bases removed from V and 6 bases from J, the gap between germline ends came to 14 bases. The CDR3 runs 14 residues. DNA of the CDR3: TGTGCCAGCAGCGCCCGCCCGAACATGGATACGCAGTATTTT. As protein: CASSARPNMDTQYF.

CDR3 DNA: TGTGCCAGCAGTTCAATGACTAGCGGGAGGGATGAGCAGTTCTTC. Translation: CASSSMTSGRDEQFF. V is TRBV6-5 and J is TRBJ2-1; 14 positions match TRBD2. Germline CDR1 is MNHEY and CDR2 is SVGAGI. CDR3 size: 15 residues. The junction had 4 bases not matched to a gene; V was cut back by 4 bases and J by 8 bases.

This clonotype was seen a few times. V and J are TRBV20-1 and TRBJ2-1; maybe TRBD1 (6 bases). This CDR3 has 12 residues. V lost 6 bases to trimming and J lost 7 bases, with 13 bases between them. The germline V gene encodes CDR1 DFQATT and CDR2 SNEGSKA (reference sequence). The DNA for the CDR3 is TGCAGTGCAAAACCCAGGGGTAATGAGCAGTTCTTC. Translating gives CSAKPRGNEQFF.

V and J are TRBV6-5 and TRBJ2-7; 8 bases match TRBD2. V trimming: 0 bases; J trimming: 6 bases; junction bases outside the gene matches: 7. The CDR3 contains 15 residues. The germline V gene encodes CDR1 MNHEY and CDR2 SVGAGI. CDR3 in amino acids: CASSYSAGGGLEQYF. Here the CDR3 DNA reads TGTGCCAGCAGTTACTCGGCTGGCGGGGGGCTCGAGCAGTACTTC.

The V and J genes are TRBV6-1 and TRBJ2-7; 7 nucleotides agree with TRBD1. The V gene end was trimmed by 6 bases and the J gene end by 6 bases; junction bases not matched to a gene: 11. The CDR3 runs 14 residues. Germline loops: CDR1 MNHNS, CDR2 SASEGT. The CDR3 nucleotides read TGTGCCAGCAGAAGACAGGGCAGTGGTAGCGAGCAGTACTTC. Encoded protein: CASRRQGSGSEQYF.

The chain combines TRBV25-1 with TRBJ2-5, with D uncertain. CDR1 MGHDK and CDR2 SYGVNS come from the germline V gene. V lost 3 bases, J lost 2 bases, and 10 bases lay in between. This CDR3 region has 14 residues. The CDR3, as DNA: TGTGCCAGCAGTGATCCCACCCCTCAAGAGACCCAGTACTTC. This sequence encodes CASSDPTPQETQYF. Based on the CDR3 plus reference TRBV25-1 and TRBJ2-5, the full variable domain is EADIYQTPRYLVIGTGKKITLECSQTMGHDKMYWYQQDPGMELHLIHYSYGVNSTEKGDLSSESTVSRIRTEHFPLTLESARPSHTSQYLCASSDPTPQETQYFGPGTRLLVL.

The chain is built from TRBV29-1 and TRBJ2-5; 8 bases fit TRBD2. The CDR3 covers 14 residues. V lost 3 bases and J lost 2; bases outside the gene matches: 5. Germline loops: CDR1 SQVTM, CDR2 ANQGSEA. As DNA, the CDR3 is TGCAGCGTTGATGTACTAGCGGAACAAGAGACCCAGTACTTC. Translating gives CSVDVLAEQETQYF.

This clonotype was observed at least ten times. The V and J genes are TRBV12-3 or TRBV12-4 and TRBJ2-1, with D perhaps TRBD2 (5 bases). The V and J ends lost 1 base and 7 bases respectively, with 14 bases between them. This CDR3 comprises 15 residues. The CDR3 DNA is TGTGCCAGCAGTTTAGGGGAGTTATCGGTGAATGAGCAGTTCTTC. Protein: CASSLGELSVNEQFF.

This chain links TRBV29-1 with TRBJ2-4, with D maybe TRBD2 (6 bases). This CDR3 comprises 13 residues. Per the germline V gene, CDR1 is SQVTM and CDR2 is ANQGSEA. The ends were cut back, 8 bases at V and 3 bases at J, with 14 bases in the middle. DNA for the CDR3: TGCAGCTCCACCGGGAGCGGCAAAAACATTCAGTACTTC. Its translation: CSSTGSGKNIQYF.

The chain is built from TRBV29-1 and TRBJ2-2; 15 nucleotides match TRBD2. CDR3 size: 18 residues. Germline loops: CDR1 SQVTM, CDR2 ANQGSEA. J gave up 7 bases and V 5 bases, and 14 bases lay outside the gene matches. The CDR3 DNA is TGCAGCGTTTTTTTCCCCTGGACTAGCGGGGGGGCCGGCGGGGAGCTGTTTTTT. Amino acid sequence: CSVFFPWTSGGAGGELFF.

This clonotype was picked up a small number of times. The V and J genes are TRBV18 and TRBJ2-6; 9 bases fit TRBD1. J gave up 1 base and V 3 bases, and 4 bases lay outside the gene matches. This CDR3 region has 17 residues. CDR1 and CDR2 (germline): KGHSH, LQKENI. The CDR3 protein is CASSPRDRASGANVLTF. CDR3 sequence (DNA): TGTGCCAGCTCACCTCGGGACAGGGCTTCTGGGGCCAACGTCCTGACTTTC.

The gene calls are TRBV27 and TRBJ2-7, with D unresolved. The CDR3 is made up of 13 amino acids. The germline V gene has CDR1 MNHEY and CDR2 SMNVEV (reference sequence). The V end was cut by 3 bases, the J end by 6 bases, with 12 bases between. The CDR3 DNA sequence: TGTGCCAGCAGTTTCCTGACCCCCCTCGAGCAGTACTTC. Its translation is CASSFLTPLEQYF.

The chain couples TRBV4-2 to TRBJ2-7; the D gene is possibly TRBD2 (6 bases). This CDR3 comprises 20 residues. The germline V gene has CDR1 LGHNA and CDR2 YNFKEQ. Trimming took off 0 bases at V and 0 bases at J, with 24 bases between the two ends. In DNA form, the CDR3 reads TGTGCCAGCAGCCAAGACTGGGATCTCTTCGGGGGAGACAGCTCCTACGAGCAGTACTTC. Translation gives CASSQDWDLFGGDSSYEQYF.

The sample holds a few counts of this clonotype. This chain links TRBV5-1 with TRBJ1-1, with a tentative D call TRBD1 (5 bases). Trimming removed 0 bases at V and 4 bases at J, with 10 bases between. The CDR3 loop spans 14 amino acids. CDR1 is SGHRS and CDR2 is YFSETQ in the germline V gene. This chain's CDR3 is CASSLAAGSTEAFF. DNA of the CDR3: TGCGCCAGCAGCTTGGCCGCAGGGAGCACTGAAGCTTTCTTT.